These T cell receptor beta chains were read from a single sample in a study of regulatory T cells in long-lasting Graves disease. TCRdb called the multiplex PCR reads again in MiXCR, with one record for every CDR3 protein. The sample yields about 470,000 distinct CDR3 sequences, around 21% seen once. Sequenced here: peripheral blood mononuclear cells (PBMCs), sampled when the disease was refractory, from a patient treated with antithyroid drugs. The receptors were gathered from a female donor with Graves disease. The CDR3 runs from the conserved cysteine through the conserved F or W. The D gene is left open where the match is weak. Only part of the rows carry a size: once, few, many, or a class if the clone is expanded.

TRBV11-2	NA	many	TRBJ1-1	TGTGCCAGCAGCTCCCCCCGGCGGGGGCGATCTACTGAAGCTTTCTTT	CASSSPRRGRSTEAFF
TRBV29-1	NA	many	TRBJ2-7	TGCAGCGTTAGGACCGGCTTCCACGAGCAGTACTTC	CSVRTGFHEQYF
TRBV19	NA	many	TRBJ2-7	TGTGCCAGTAGCAAGGAGGGATTGTCCTACGAGCAGTACTTC	CASSKEGLSYEQYF
TRBV4-2	TRBD1	NA	TRBJ1-2	TGTGCCAGCAGCCAAGATAACAGGGGGCGCCCTAACTATGGCTACACCTTC	CASSQDNRGRPNYGYTF
TRBV7-9	NA	NA	TRBJ2-7	TGTGCCAGCATCATATCAGAGGGGGCCTACGAGCAGTACTTC	CASIISEGAYEQYF
TRBV27	TRBD1	many	TRBJ2-7	TGTGCCAGTCGGGACAGGGGATCGTTAAGGTTTTCCTACGAGCAGTACTTC	CASRDRGSLRFSYEQYF
TRBV5-1	TRBD1	NA	TRBJ2-5	TGCGCCGGCAGAAGGACAGGGGAAGAGACCCAGTACTTC	CAGRRTGEETQYF
TRBV3-1	NA	few	TRBJ1-5	TGTGCCAGCAGCCAAGGATCCAGTGATCAGCCCCAGCATTTT	CASSQGSSDQPQHF
TRBV19	NA	many	TRBJ2-5	TGTGCCAGTAGTATAAGGAGGACAGAACAAGAGACCCAGTACTTC	CASSIRRTEQETQYF
TRBV10-3	NA	few	TRBJ1-5	TGTGCCACTAAGGACGGCAATCAGCCCCAGCATTTT	CATKDGNQPQHF
TRBV6-1	TRBD2	NA	TRBJ2-1	TGTGCCAGCACAGCGGGAACCTACAATGAGCAGTTCTTC	CASTAGTYNEQFF
TRBV20-1	NA	few	TRBJ2-7	TGCAGTGCTAGAGATATAGGCGGGAACTACGAGCAGTACTTC	CSARDIGGNYEQYF
TRBV3-1	TRBD1	NA	TRBJ2-1	TGTGCCAGCAGCCAAGACACCGGAGACAGGGCTTACAATGAGCAGTTCTTC	CASSQDTGDRAYNEQFF